This T cell receptor (beta chain) is from a study of cytomegalovirus exposure and HLA in healthy donors. The CDR3 totals 13 residues. Germline CDR1 SGHVS, CDR2 FNYEAQ. Trimming at V came to 7 bases and at J to 5 bases, leaving 6 bases not matched to a gene. Sequencing used immunoSEQ multiplex PCR; TCRdb keeps in-frame clones, though not all of them. This table has 130,000 or so clones, around 92% appearing once. V and J are TRBV7-6 and TRBJ2-3; 7 positions agree with TRBD2. The TCR originated in a man between 25 and 39 years old in good health and CMV-seronegative. Sequenced sample: PBMCs. This CDR3 is CASTSGVVDTQYF. The CDR3 DNA is TGTGCCAGCACCAGCGGGGTAGTAGATACGCAGTATTTT.